This T cell receptor (beta chain) derives from a study of T cell responses to AZD1222 COVID-19 vaccine. Whole-study findings and limits: Two doses of AZD1222 preceded a rise in Spike-specific TCR breadth and depth. In a largely white British group with more females than males, clonal diversity was possibly underestimated.

Sequencing used immunoSEQ multiplex PCR; TCRdb keeps in-frame clones, though not all of them. Among about 140,000 clones listed, 92% were seen once. A few counts support this clone. Its antigen remains unknown. This CDR3 is 14 amino acids long. The germline V gene has CDR1 SGHVS and CDR2 FQNEAQ. Trimming took 1 base from V and 1 from J, leaving 7 bases between them. The clonotype comes from an adult in good health. The chain has TRBV7-8 and TRBJ1-1; no clear D. The source material was peripheral blood, sampled on day 0 of AZD1222 vaccination. The CDR3 reads CASSLVAGNTEAFF. As DNA, the CDR3 is TGTGCCAGCAGCTTAGTGGCAGGGAACACTGAAGCTTTCTTT.